The clone carrying this T cell receptor beta chain showed up many times. The germline CDR1 and CDR2 sequences are LNHNV and YYDKDF (reference sequence). The V and J ends lost 4 bases and 7 bases, in that order; junction bases with no gene match: 4. This CDR3 region has 15 residues. The sample comes from a study of T cells in Graves' hyperthyroidism and ophthalmopathy. RNA transcripts served as the template for amplifying TCR beta CDR3 regions. The study used the HTBI primer set for a first-round RT-PCR of the TCR CDR3. Via MiXCR, TCRdb re-called the multiplex PCR reads, giving one row per CDR3 protein. In the table there are 400,000 to 450,000 distinct CDR3 sequences, approximately 14% of which are singletons.

The sequence came from a young man with Graves' ophthalmopathy. The sequenced sample consisted of blood. The chain uses TRBV15 and TRBJ2-1; 13 positions agree with TRBD2. The CDR3 coding sequence is TGTGCCACCAGCACAGGGACTAGCGGGATAAATGAGCAGTTCTTC. The encoded protein is CATSTGTSGINEQFF.